In this sample, the clone carrying this T cell receptor beta chain turned up many times. Antigen: not known. The data stem from a study of T cells in Graves' hyperthyroidism and ophthalmopathy. TCR beta CDR3 regions were amplified from RNA. When the TCR CDR3 underwent first-round RT-PCR, the HTBI primer set was used. TCRdb re-called the multiplex PCR reads through MiXCR, storing one row per CDR3 protein. The sample contains hundreds of thousands of distinct CDR3 sequences, roughly a third of which appear only once. Disease duration under 2 months; hyperthyroidism patients were aged 18 to 65. Clinical symptoms, serum thyroxine, TRAb, thyroid ultrasound and orbital computed tomography established diagnosis. The PBMCs had their origin in roughly 9.4 ml of fresh peripheral blood. Study-level results: A model of 13 V-J pairs discriminated ophthalmopathy from stable hyperthyroidism.

The CDR3 runs 12 residues. CDR1 SGHVS and CDR2 FQNEAQ come from the germline V gene. V lost 3 bases, J lost 10 bases, and 12 bases lay in between. The sequencing input was blood. J is TRBJ1-2 and V is TRBV7-8, with D perhaps matching TRBD1 (6 bases). The sequence was obtained from a woman in her thirties or forties with Graves' hyperthyroidism. The CDR3 nucleotides read TGTGCCAGCAGCTTTGATGGGGGACACTACACCTTC. Protein product: CASSFDGGHYTF. The entire variable domain, with the rest obtained from reference TRBV7-8 and TRBJ1-2, is as follows: GAGVSQSPRYKVAKRGQDVALRCDPISGHVSLFWYQQALGQGPEFLTYFQNEAQLDKSGLPSDRFFAERPEGSVSTLKIQRTQQEDSAVYLCASSFDGGHYTFGSGTRLTVV.